This entry describes one TCR beta chain. Its antigen is unidentified. Researchers prepared the TCRbeta library using unique molecular identifiers, the study reports. MiXCR was run by TCRdb on the PCR reads, yielding one entry per CDR3 protein. Among 600,000 to 800,000 distinct CDR3 sequences listed, less than 15% were seen once. This entry is derived from a study of T-cell reconstitution after alpha-beta-depleted transplantation in children. Points from the study as a whole: Expanded graft clones numbering several hundred reportedly gave rise to alpha-beta T cells about two months after transplant. Newly produced T cells mostly accounted for T-cell counts and diversity one year post-transplant. Some patients showed high day-60 TCRbeta diversity, which derived from surviving recipient T cells and thymic progenitors.

The sequences come from PBMCs, collected before TCRalphabeta/CD19-depleted stem cell transplant. This clonotype was obtained from a girl aged 2 to 9 with congenital amegakaryocytic thrombocytopenia, due to receive a stem cell transplant.

DNA for the CDR3: TGTGCCAGCAGCTTAGTAACACTAGCGGATTTCCTCCTCCACAATGAGCAGTTCTTC. Translation: CASSLVTLADFLLHNEQFF. V and J are TRBV11-2 and TRBJ2-1; 8 bases are a match to TRBD2. Germline assignment: CDR1 SGHAT and CDR2 FQNNGV. The junction had 16 bases not matched to a gene; V was cut back by 1 base and J by 5 bases. This CDR3 region has 19 residues.